Listed here are 24 T cell receptor beta chains from one sample, sequenced in a study of blood T cell repertoires in COVID-19. Libraries were prepared by immunoSEQ multiplex PCR; TCRdb keeps only in-frame clonotypes and omits some of them. The sample has some 94,000 clones; roughly nine tenths are singletons. Sequencing was carried out using peripheral blood. The receptors here all came from a woman in her sixties with COVID-19, enrolled during active disease.

J is TRBJ1-1 and V is TRBV14, with a possible D match to TRBD1 (5 bases). The V end was cut by 2 bases, the J end by 7 bases, with 8 bases between. CDR1 is SGHDN, CDR2 FVKESK, per germline. This CDR3 comprises 12 residues. The CDR3 sequence is CASSQRGNEAFF. As DNA, the CDR3 is TGTGCCAGCAGCCAAAGGGGTAATGAAGCTTTCTTT.

CDR3 DNA sequence: TGTGCCAGCAGTCCGAAGGGACTAGCGGGGTTGGAGACCCAGTACTTC. As protein: CASSPKGLAGLETQYF. The chain recombines TRBV27 with TRBJ2-5; TRBD2 matches 13 bases. Germline trimming cut 5 bases from V and 5 bases from J; bases unmatched to any gene: 8. The CDR3 has 16 amino acids. Germline V gene lookup returns CDR1 MNHEY and CDR2 SMNVEV (reference sequence).

The chain combines TRBV4-2 with TRBJ1-1, with 7 nucleotides matching TRBD1. CDR1 is LGHNA, CDR2 YNFKEQ, per germline. The CDR3 extends over 14 amino acids. J was trimmed by 1 base and V by 4 bases; bases with no gene match: 3. In DNA, the CDR3 is TGTGCCAGCAGCCCTTGGACAGGGAACACTGAAGCTTTCTTT. This gives the protein CASSPWTGNTEAFF.

The chain couples TRBV3-1 (or the pseudogene TRBV3-2) to TRBJ1-3; TRBD1 aligns across 8 bases. The germline V gene has CDR1 LGHDT and CDR2 YNNKEL (reference sequence). The V gene end was trimmed by 8 bases and the J gene end by 6 bases; junction bases not matched to a gene: 3. This CDR3 is 12 amino acids long. The CDR3 sequence: CASGTGENTIYF. In DNA, the CDR3 is TGTGCCAGCGGGACAGGAGAAAACACCATATATTTT.

The gene calls are TRBV5-5 and TRBJ1-1; D ambiguous. Germline V gene sequence: CDR1 SGHKS, CDR2 YYEKEE (reference sequence). The CDR3 is made up of 13 amino acids. The V gene lost 0 bases and the J gene lost 10 bases, with 13 bases spanning the gap. The CDR3 coding sequence is TGTGCCAGCAGCTTGGAGGAGGGCCGGACAGCTTTCTTT. It translates to CASSLEEGRTAFF.

The rearrangement links TRBV6-6 to TRBJ2-2; 10 bases are a match to TRBD2. This CDR3 contains 14 residues. The germline CDR1 and CDR2 sequences are MNHNY and SVGAGI (reference sequence). The J segment lost 1 base and the V segment lost 11 bases, leaving 4 bases of the junction unmatched. As DNA, the CDR3 is TGTGCCGGAAAGCGGGGGGGGAACACCGGGGAGCTGTTTTTT. Encoded protein: CAGKRGGNTGELFF.

This chain joins TRBV7-2 and TRBJ2-3; 7 bases agree with TRBD1. Looked up from germline, CDR1 is SGHTA and CDR2 is FQGNSA. J gave up 4 bases and V 4 bases, and 2 bases lay outside the gene matches. The CDR3 runs 13 residues. The CDR3 DNA is TGTGCCAGCAGCTCTGACAGGGCAGATACGCAGTATTTT. It encodes CASSSDRADTQYF.

The rearrangement joins TRBV10-3 to TRBJ2-1; the D gene is possibly TRBD1 (5 bases). Trimming left V 11 bases short and J 2 bases short, with 19 bases between. The CDR3 is 15 residues long. Germline values: CDR1 ENHRY, CDR2 SYGVKD. The CDR3 spells CAACRTSYAYNEQFF. In nucleotides, the CDR3 is TGTGCCGCGTGCCGGACATCATACGCCTACAATGAGCAGTTCTTC.

The chain employs TRBV5-4 and TRBJ2-7; tentatively, D is TRBD2 (7 bases). Trimming removed 3 bases from V and 2 bases from J, with 18 bases in between. This CDR3 has 16 amino acids. Germline V gene lookup returns CDR1 SGHNT and CDR2 YYREEE (reference sequence). The CDR3 sequence is CASSSRAGALTYEQYF. The DNA for the CDR3 is TGTGCCAGCAGCTCACGGGCGGGGGCTCTAACCTACGAGCAGTACTTC.

The rearrangement links TRBV18 to TRBJ1-1; 8 positions match TRBD1. Per the germline V gene, CDR1 is KGHSH and CDR2 is LQKENI. J lost 1 base, V lost 4 bases, and 5 bases had no gene match. The CDR3 consists of 15 residues. The CDR3 loop is CASSQNRGKNTEAFF. The CDR3 nucleotides are TGTGCCAGCTCACAGAACAGGGGGAAGAACACTGAAGCTTTCTTT.

The CDR3 DNA reads as TGCGCCAGCAGCCTTCCGGTCGGGGGTTCACCCACCGGGGAGCTGTTTTTT. Its protein is CASSLPVGGSPTGELFF. The chain uses TRBV5-1 and TRBJ2-2; a weak D match, TRBD2 (6 bases). The CDR3 is 17 amino acids. V gave up 4 bases and J gave up 4 bases, with 20 bases separating them. CDR1 and CDR2 from the germline V gene are SGHRS and YFSETQ.

The chain is built from TRBV28 and TRBJ1-1; no definite D call. Trimming removed 6 bases at V and 5 bases at J, with 7 bases between. The CDR3 consists of 11 residues. Germline values: CDR1 MDHEN, CDR2 SYDVKM. The CDR3 nucleotides are TGTGCCAGCAGAACCAGGACTGAAGCTTTCTTT. Protein: CASRTRTEAFF. Drawing the rest from reference TRBV28 and TRBJ1-1, the complete variable domain is DVKVTQSSRYLVKRTGEKVFLECVQDMDHENMFWYRQDPGLGLRLIYFSYDVKMKEKGDIPEGYSVSREKKERFSLILESASTNQTSMYLCASRTRTEAFFGQGTRLTVV.

This clone was detected a few times. The genes are TRBV2 and TRBJ1-4, with a weak D call TRBD1 (5 bases). The CDR3 is 14 amino acids. Between the trimmed V and J ends, which lost 7 bases and 2 bases, there was a span of 11 bases. CDR1 is SNHLY, CDR2 FYNNEI, per germline. The DNA of the CDR3 is TGTGCCAGCATGAGGACACCTACTAATGAAAAACTGTTTTTT. The encoded protein is CASMRTPTNEKLFF.

This clone was counted once. The chain is built from TRBV7-2 and TRBJ2-2; TRBD2 matches 10 bases. CDR1 SGHTA and CDR2 FQGNSA come from the germline V gene. The CDR3 runs 15 residues. V lost 2 bases and J lost 5; bases outside the gene matches: 2. The CDR3 sequence is CASSLLAGATGELFF. CDR3 bases: TGTGCCAGCAGCTTACTAGCGGGGGCTACCGGGGAGCTGTTTTTT.

In DNA form, the CDR3 reads TGCGCCAGCAGCTCAGGAGGGGTGTGGGATGAGCAGTTCTTC. As protein: CASSSGGVWDEQFF. J is TRBJ2-1 and V is TRBV5-1; a weak D match, TRBD2 (6 bases). V was trimmed by 3 bases and J by 8 bases, leaving 15 bases between them. The CDR3 extends over 14 amino acids. Germline V gene lookup returns CDR1 SGHRS and CDR2 YFSETQ.

The rearrangement links TRBV9 to TRBJ2-4; a weak D match, TRBD1 (5 bases). CDR1 and CDR2 (germline): SGDLS, YYNGEE. V was clipped by 3 bases and J by 0 bases, with 16 bases between them. This CDR3 has 17 residues. This chain's CDR3 is CASSATTDTLAKNIQYF. The CDR3 coding sequence is TGTGCCAGCAGCGCGACGACAGACACGTTAGCCAAAAACATTCAGTACTTC.

The chain carries TRBV21-1 and TRBJ1-2; the table's D gene call, TRBD1, was not cross checked with the DNA. TRBV21-1 is given as a pseudogene. The CDR3 extends over 13 amino acids. The CDR3 spells CASSKRQGFGYTF. The CDR3 bases are TGTGCCAGCAGCAAACGACAGGGTTTTGGCTACACCTTC.

The chain combines TRBV7-2 with TRBJ2-1; tentative D call: TRBD1 (6 bases). Trimming cost V 5 bases and J 0 bases, with 17 bases left between them. Germline lookup yields CDR1 SGHTA and CDR2 FQGNSA. The CDR3 sequence is 17 residues long. For the CDR3, the DNA is TGTGCCAGCAGCACTCCCGGACAGCCTAGCTCCTACAATGAGCAGTTCTTC. Its translation: CASSTPGQPSSYNEQFF.

V is TRBV6-5 and J is TRBJ1-1; 7 nucleotides match TRBD1. With V trimmed by 7 bases and J by 6 bases, 8 bases remained unmatched. The CDR3 runs to 13 residues. CDR1 MNHEY and CDR2 SVGAGI come from the germline V gene. The CDR3 DNA sequence: TGTGCCAGCACCCGCGACAGGGCGTCTGAAGCTTTCTTT. Translating gives CASTRDRASEAFF.

The gene calls are TRBV30 and TRBJ2-7; D gene uncertain. V lost 0 bases and J lost 1, with 4 bases in between. Germline CDR1 reads GTSNPN; CDR2 reads SVGIG (reference sequence). There are 12 residues in the CDR3. CDR3 in amino acids: CAWSVASYEQYF. Written as DNA, the CDR3 is TGTGCCTGGAGTGTTGCGTCCTACGAGCAGTACTTC.

The rearrangement joins TRBV19 to TRBJ1-1, with TRBD1 as a possible D gene (5 bases). Looked up from germline, CDR1 is LNHDA and CDR2 is SQIVND (reference sequence). CDR3 length: 16 residues. Trimming shortened V by 3 bases and J by 1 base, and 15 bases separated the two germline ends. CDR3 nucleotide sequence: TGTGCCAGTAGTATTGCGACAGCCTTACCGAACACTGAAGCTTTCTTT. Translated, it gives CASSIATALPNTEAFF. Full variable domain (rest looked up from reference TRBV19 and TRBJ1-1): DGGITQSPKYLFRKEGQNVTLSCEQNLNHDAMYWYRQDPGQGLRLIYYSQIVNDFQKGDIAEGYSVSREKKESFPLTVTSAQKNPTAFYLCASSIATALPNTEAFFGQGTRLTVV.

The chain recombines TRBV4-3 with TRBJ2-3; D is possibly TRBD1 (8 bases). V shed 0 bases and J shed 0 bases, with 16 bases lying between them. The V gene's germline CDR1 is LGHNA and CDR2 YSLEER. The CDR3 consists of 18 residues. CDR3 sequence (DNA): TGCGCCAGCAGCCAAGAGGACAGGGCGGGGGCCAGCACAGATACGCAGTATTTT. It yields the protein CASSQEDRAGASTDTQYF.

V is TRBV15 and J is TRBJ1-5, with a tentative D call TRBD1 (6 bases). CDR3 length: 15 amino acids. V lost 3 bases to trimming and J lost 3 bases, with 12 bases between them. Germline V gene sequence: CDR1 LNHNV, CDR2 YYDKDF (reference sequence). In DNA form, the CDR3 reads TGTGCCACCAGCAGGGTACAGGGTTACAATCAGCCCCAGCATTTT. Its translation is CATSRVQGYNQPQHF.

The chain carries TRBV5-1 and TRBJ1-2; D possibly corresponds to TRBD1 (5 bases). V lost 0 bases to trimming and J lost 11 bases, with 11 bases between them. The CDR3 contains 12 residues. Germline loops: CDR1 SGHRS, CDR2 YFSETQ. The chain's CDR3 is CASSLETDLYTF. CDR3 sequence (DNA): TGCGCCAGCAGCTTGGAGACAGACCTTTACACCTTC.